These T cell receptor beta chains were read from a single sample in a study of blood T cell repertoires in COVID-19. Repertoires were generated with immunoSEQ multiplex PCR, while TCRdb's copy carries only in-frame clones and drops some. The sample includes approximately 480,000 clones, about nine tenths of them seen just once. The sample taken for sequencing was PBMCs or T cells enriched from blood (not recorded which). The origin of the receptors is a woman younger than 30 who had recovered from COVID-19. CDR3s include the opening cysteine and the closing phenylalanine or tryptophan. Fields, in order: CDR3 length, clone size, D gene, V gene, J gene, CDR3 DNA, CDR3 protein. A D gene is named only where the DNA matches it firmly. Rows may omit the clone size; those that give it use once, few, many or a size class.

18	.	.	TRBV6-1	TRBJ2-5	TGTGCCAGCAGTGAAGCGCGGTGGCTGGGGGCGATTGAAGAGACCCAGTACTTC	CASSEARWLGAIEETQYF
13	.	.	TRBV19	TRBJ2-5	TGTGCCAGTAGTATGGGCCTTCAAGAGACCCAGTACTTC	CASSMGLQETQYF
11	.	TRBD2	TRBV30	TRBJ2-1	TGTGCCTGGAGTGTATCGGGGGGTCAGTTCTTC	CAWSVSGGQFF
16	few	TRBD1	TRBV5-8	TRBJ2-4	TGTGCCAGCAGCCGGAGGGGGGACAGGGGGGCGGACATTCAGTACTTC	CASSRRGDRGADIQYF
16	few	TRBD1	TRBV13	TRBJ1-1	TGTGCCAGCAGCGGTCAACAGGGGCCTGAACACACTGAAGCTTTCTTT	CASSGQQGPEHTEAFF
14	.	.	TRBV9	TRBJ2-7	TGTGCCAGCAGCGTCAACAGTGCAACCTACGAGCAGTACTTC	CASSVNSATYEQYF
14	.	TRBD1	TRBV2	TRBJ2-7	TGTGCCGGGGGACCGGGACAGGGCTCCTACGAGCAGTACTTC	CAGGPGQGSYEQYF
16	.	TRBD1	TRBV28	TRBJ1-1	TGTGCCAGTCCTCAAAGCCGGACAGGGTATTTCAGTGAAGCTTTCTTT	CASPQSRTGYFSEAFF
16	.	TRBD1	TRBV28	TRBJ1-2	TGTGCCAGCAGTTCCCTAGGGGACAGGGATAACTATGGCTACACCTTC	CASSSLGDRDNYGYTF
13	.	TRBD2	TRBV7-9	TRBJ2-3	TGTGCCAGCACCGTAGCGGGGGAAGATACGCAGTATTTT	CASTVAGEDTQYF
17	.	TRBD2	TRBV4-1	TRBJ2-1	TGCGCCAGCAGCCAACGCTTACTAGCGGGGGCCAACAATGAGCAGTTCTTC	CASSQRLLAGANNEQFF
12	.	.	TRBV2	TRBJ1-3	TGTGCCAGCAGACAGAGCGGAAACACCATATATTTT	CASRQSGNTIYF
15	few	.	TRBV19	TRBJ1-1	TGTGCCAGTACCTTCACCGTTGGGGCAGACACTGAAGCTTTCTTT	CASTFTVGADTEAFF
14	.	.	TRBV5-6	TRBJ1-1	TGTGCCAGCAGCTTGAGAGAGGGGAACACTGAAGCTTTCTTT	CASSLREGNTEAFF
13	.	.	TRBV5-4	TRBJ1-2	TGTGCCAGCAGCTTAGACATTGGCTATGGCTACACCTTC	CASSLDIGYGYTF
12	.	.	TRBV3-1/TRBV3-2	TRBJ1-1	TGTGCCAGCAGCCAGGCGAACACTGAAGCTTTCTTT	CASSQANTEAFF
15	.	.	TRBV7-8	TRBJ1-2	TGTGCCAGCAGCTTAAGTGTGGGGGCTGGCTATGGCTACACCTTC	CASSLSVGAGYGYTF
14	.	.	TRBV30	TRBJ2-5	TGTGCCTGGAGTACGTCGGGGTTCCAAGAGACCCAGTACTTC	CAWSTSGFQETQYF
16	few	.	TRBV11-2	TRBJ1-4	TGTGCCAGCAGCCGACTTACAGGGCGAGTAGGGGAAAAACTGTTTTTT	CASSRLTGRVGEKLFF
15	few	.	TRBV5-8	TRBJ1-5	TGTGCCAGCAGCTTGAGTCAGTATAGCAATCAGCCCCAGCATTTT	CASSLSQYSNQPQHF
14	.	.	TRBV19	TRBJ1-3	TGTGCCAGTAGTTTCCAGGGCCCCGGAAACACCATATATTTT	CASSFQGPGNTIYF
17	many	TRBD1	TRBV4-1	TRBJ1-6	TGCGCCAGCAGCCCGGGGACAGGGTGGGGTCGGGGTTCACCCCTCCACTTT	CASSPGTGWGRGSPLHF
16	.	.	TRBV4-1	TRBJ2-5	TGCGCCAGCAGCCACTATCTTGGCCAGGGGCAAGAGACCCAGTACTTC	CASSHYLGQGQETQYF
17	.	TRBD1	TRBV7-8	TRBJ1-2	TGTGCCAGCAGCCCCCGGACAGGGCGCGACAACCCGTATGGCTACACCTTC	CASSPRTGRDNPYGYTF
12	.	.	TRBV30	TRBJ1-3	TGTGCCTCTACAGGGTTGGGAGACACCATATATTTT	CASTGLGDTIYF
15	.	.	TRBV9	TRBJ1-1	TGTGCCAGCAGTCCTCCCGGACAGCTGAACACTGAAGCTTTCTTT	CASSPPGQLNTEAFF
13	.	.	TRBV2	TRBJ1-2	TGTGCCAGCGCCGCTTTGAGGAGCTATGGCTACACCTTC	CASAALRSYGYTF
15	.	.	TRBV6-5	TRBJ1-4	TGTGCCAGCAGTTCCCAGGGATTGGCTAATGAAAAACTGTTTTTT	CASSSQGLANEKLFF
15	.	TRBD2	TRBV6-5	TRBJ2-1	TGTGCCAGCAGCCTCAGCGGGGGGACTTACAATGAGCAGTTCTTC	CASSLSGGTYNEQFF
15	.	TRBD1	TRBV29-1	TRBJ1-2	TGCAGCGTTGAAGTTCGCCAGGGGGCGAAAGGTGGCTACACCTTC	CSVEVRQGAKGGYTF
13	.	.	TRBV3-1/TRBV3-2	TRBJ1-2	TGTGCCAGCAGCCAAGGTGTCAGAAATGGCTACACCTTC	CASSQGVRNGYTF
12	.	.	TRBV5-1	TRBJ1-1	TGCGCCAGCAGCCCACAACGCACTGAAGCTTTCTTT	CASSPQRTEAFF
13	.	TRBD2	TRBV19	TRBJ2-1	TGTGCCAGTAGTATAGGGACTAGCAATGAGCAGTTCTTC	CASSIGTSNEQFF
16	once	.	TRBV3-1/TRBV3-2	TRBJ1-1	TGTGCCAGCAGCCAAGAACCCGCAGGGAAGAACACTGAAGCTTTCTTT	CASSQEPAGKNTEAFF
12	.	.	TRBV5-5	TRBJ2-4	TGTGCCAGCAGCTTCAAGGGGGACATTCAGTACTTC	CASSFKGDIQYF
14	.	.	TRBV20-1	TRBJ1-2	TGCAGTGCTAGTTCAACGGGGGAGGGCTATGGCTACACCTTC	CSASSTGEGYGYTF
16	.	TRBD1	TRBV5-6	TRBJ1-1	TGTGCCAGCAGCCCAATAGGACAGGGCATGAACACTGAAGCTTTCTTT	CASSPIGQGMNTEAFF
15	.	TRBD1	TRBV5-6	TRBJ1-1	TGTGCCAGCAGCCGTCGTGGGACAGGGGGATTAGAAGCTTTCTTT	CASSRRGTGGLEAFF
14	.	.	TRBV28	TRBJ2-7	TGTGCCAGCATACGGGGTCATGGGACCTACGAGCAGTACTTC	CASIRGHGTYEQYF
15	.	.	TRBV6-6	TRBJ2-7	TGTGCCAGCAGCCCCACCGGGGTAGGTTCCTACGAGCAGTACTTC	CASSPTGVGSYEQYF
16	.	TRBD1	TRBV28	TRBJ1-2	TGTGCCAGCAGTTTCCCCGGACAGGGAATTCCTTATGGCTACACCTTC	CASSFPGQGIPYGYTF
14	.	.	TRBV3-1/TRBV3-2	TRBJ1-5	TGTGCCAGCAGCCAAGATAGCTTAGGACAGCCCCAGCATTTT	CASSQDSLGQPQHF
16	.	.	TRBV5-5	TRBJ1-1	TGTGCCAGCAGCTTCCATTGGCCAGGGCCCCTCACTGAAGCTTTCTTT	CASSFHWPGPLTEAFF
14	.	TRBD2	TRBV29-1	TRBJ2-3	TGCAGCGTGCGGGAGCGGGGAATAGTAGATACGCAGTATTTT	CSVRERGIVDTQYF
15	.	TRBD2	TRBV5-4	TRBJ2-7	TGTGCCAGCAGTTCTAGCGGGGGGGCGACCTACGAGCAGTACTTC	CASSSSGGATYEQYF